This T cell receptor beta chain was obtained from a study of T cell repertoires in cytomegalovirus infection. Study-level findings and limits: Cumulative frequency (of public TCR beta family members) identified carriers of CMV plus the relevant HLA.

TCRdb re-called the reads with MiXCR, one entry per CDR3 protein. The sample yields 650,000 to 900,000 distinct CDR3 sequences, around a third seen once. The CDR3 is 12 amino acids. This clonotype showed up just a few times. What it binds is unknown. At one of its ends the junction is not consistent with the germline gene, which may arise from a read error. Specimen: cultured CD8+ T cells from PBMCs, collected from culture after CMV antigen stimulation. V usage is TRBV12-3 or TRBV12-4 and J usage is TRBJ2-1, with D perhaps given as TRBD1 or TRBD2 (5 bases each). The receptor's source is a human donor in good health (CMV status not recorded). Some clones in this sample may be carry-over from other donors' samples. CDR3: CASTSSGDGRLF. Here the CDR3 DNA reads TGTGCCAGCACAAGTTCCGGGGACGGTAGGCTCTTC.